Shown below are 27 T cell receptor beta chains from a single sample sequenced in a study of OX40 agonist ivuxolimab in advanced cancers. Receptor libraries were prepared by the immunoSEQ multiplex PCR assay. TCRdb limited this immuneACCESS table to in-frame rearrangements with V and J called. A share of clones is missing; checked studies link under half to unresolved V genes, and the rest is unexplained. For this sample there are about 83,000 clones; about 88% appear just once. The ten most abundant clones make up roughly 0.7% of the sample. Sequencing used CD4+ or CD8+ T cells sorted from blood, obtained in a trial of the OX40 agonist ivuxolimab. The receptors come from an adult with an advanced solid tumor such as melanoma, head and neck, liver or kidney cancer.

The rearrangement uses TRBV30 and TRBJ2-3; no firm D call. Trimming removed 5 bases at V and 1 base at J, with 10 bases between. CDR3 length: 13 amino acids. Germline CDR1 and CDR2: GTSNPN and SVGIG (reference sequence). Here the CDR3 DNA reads TGTGCCTGGGGCGGAAGGGGCACAGATACGCAGTATTTT. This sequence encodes CAWGGRGTDTQYF.

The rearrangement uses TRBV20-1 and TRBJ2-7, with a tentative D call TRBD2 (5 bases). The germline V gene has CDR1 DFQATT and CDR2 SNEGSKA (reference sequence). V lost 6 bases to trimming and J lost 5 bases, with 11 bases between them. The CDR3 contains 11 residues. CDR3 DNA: TGCAGTGCGGGAGAGTACGACGAGCAGTACTTC. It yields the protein CSAGEYDEQYF.

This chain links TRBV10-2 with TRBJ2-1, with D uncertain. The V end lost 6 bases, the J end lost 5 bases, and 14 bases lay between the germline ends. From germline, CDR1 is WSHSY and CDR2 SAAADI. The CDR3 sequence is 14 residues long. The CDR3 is CASRNRAGHNEQFF. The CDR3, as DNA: TGCGCCAGCAGAAATAGGGCAGGCCACAATGAGCAGTTCTTC.

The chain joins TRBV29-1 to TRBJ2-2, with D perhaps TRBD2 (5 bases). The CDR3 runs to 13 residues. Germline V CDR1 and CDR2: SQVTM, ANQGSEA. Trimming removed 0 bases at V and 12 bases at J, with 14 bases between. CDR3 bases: TGCAGCGTTGAAGATGGGGTTCGGGGAAAGCTGTTTTTT. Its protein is CSVEDGVRGKLFF.

CDR3 residues: CASSLGSGGIYGQPQHF. Written as DNA, the CDR3 is TGTGCCAGCAGCTTAGGGTCAGGAGGGATCTACGGTCAGCCCCAGCATTTT. The chain links TRBV7-6 to TRBJ1-5, with D uncertain. The CDR3 spans 17 residues. V lost 1 base, J lost 6 bases, and 19 bases lay in between. Germline-derived CDR1 and CDR2 are SGHVS and FNYEAQ.

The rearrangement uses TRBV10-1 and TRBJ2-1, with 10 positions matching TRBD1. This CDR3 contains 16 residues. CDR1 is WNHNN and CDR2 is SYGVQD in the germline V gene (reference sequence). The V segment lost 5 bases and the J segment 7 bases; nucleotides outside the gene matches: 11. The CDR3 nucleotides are TGCGCCAGCAGTTATAACCGGGACAGGGGTCTGAATGAGCAGTTCTTC. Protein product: CASSYNRDRGLNEQFF.

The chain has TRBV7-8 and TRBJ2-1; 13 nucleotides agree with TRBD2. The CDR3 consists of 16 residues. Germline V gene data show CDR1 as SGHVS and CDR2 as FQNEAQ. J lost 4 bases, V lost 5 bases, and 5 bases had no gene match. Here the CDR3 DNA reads TGTGCCAGCAGCCGTACTAGCGGGGGGGCTTACAATGAGCAGTTCTTC. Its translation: CASSRTSGGAYNEQFF.

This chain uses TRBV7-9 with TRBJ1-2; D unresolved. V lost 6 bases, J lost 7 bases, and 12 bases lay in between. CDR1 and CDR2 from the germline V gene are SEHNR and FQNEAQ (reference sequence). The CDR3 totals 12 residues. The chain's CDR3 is CASSLMVSGYTF. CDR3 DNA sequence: TGTGCCAGCAGTCTTATGGTTTCTGGCTACACCTTC.

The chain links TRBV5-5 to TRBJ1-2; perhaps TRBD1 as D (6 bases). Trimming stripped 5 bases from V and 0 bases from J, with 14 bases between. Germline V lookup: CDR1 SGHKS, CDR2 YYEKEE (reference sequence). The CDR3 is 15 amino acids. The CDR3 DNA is TGTGCCAGCAGTCCGACCCACAGGGCTAACTATGGCTACACCTTC. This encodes CASSPTHRANYGYTF.

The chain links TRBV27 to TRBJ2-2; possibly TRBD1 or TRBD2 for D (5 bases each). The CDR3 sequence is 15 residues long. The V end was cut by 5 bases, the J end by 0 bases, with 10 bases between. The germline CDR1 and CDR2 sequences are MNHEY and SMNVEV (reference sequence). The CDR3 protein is CASSPGRPNTGELFF. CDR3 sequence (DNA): TGTGCCAGCAGTCCGGGACGCCCGAACACCGGGGAGCTGTTTTTT.

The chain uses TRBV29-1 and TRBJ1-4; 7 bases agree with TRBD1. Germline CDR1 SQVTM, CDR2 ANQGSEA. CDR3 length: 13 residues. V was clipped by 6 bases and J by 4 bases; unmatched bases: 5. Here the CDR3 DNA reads TGCAGCGTCCGGGACAGCTATAATGAAAAACTGTTTTTT. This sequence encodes CSVRDSYNEKLFF.

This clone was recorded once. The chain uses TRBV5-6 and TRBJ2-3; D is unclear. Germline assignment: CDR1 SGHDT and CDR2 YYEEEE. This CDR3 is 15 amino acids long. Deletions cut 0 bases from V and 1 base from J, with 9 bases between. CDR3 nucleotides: TGTGCCAGCAGCTTGGGGGGAACGGGCACAGATACGCAGTATTTT. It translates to CASSLGGTGTDTQYF.

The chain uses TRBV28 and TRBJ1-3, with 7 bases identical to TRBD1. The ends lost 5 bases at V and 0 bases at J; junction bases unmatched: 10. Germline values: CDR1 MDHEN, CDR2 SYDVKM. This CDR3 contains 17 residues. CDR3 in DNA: TGTGCCAGCAGTCTCTCCGGGACAGAGAGCTCTGGAAACACCATATATTTT. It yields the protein CASSLSGTESSGNTIYF.

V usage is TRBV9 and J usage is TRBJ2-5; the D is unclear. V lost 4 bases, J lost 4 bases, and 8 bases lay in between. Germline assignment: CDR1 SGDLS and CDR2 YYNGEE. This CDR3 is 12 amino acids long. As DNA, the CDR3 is TGTGCCAGCAGCCCCACTGGAGAGACCCAGTACTTC. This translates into CASSPTGETQYF.

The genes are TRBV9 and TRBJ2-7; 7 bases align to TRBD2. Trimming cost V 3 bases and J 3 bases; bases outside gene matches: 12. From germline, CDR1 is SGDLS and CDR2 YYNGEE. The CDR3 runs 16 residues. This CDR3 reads CASSDSPTGLIYEQYF. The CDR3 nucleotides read TGTGCCAGCAGCGATTCTCCGACGGGACTAATCTACGAGCAGTACTTC.

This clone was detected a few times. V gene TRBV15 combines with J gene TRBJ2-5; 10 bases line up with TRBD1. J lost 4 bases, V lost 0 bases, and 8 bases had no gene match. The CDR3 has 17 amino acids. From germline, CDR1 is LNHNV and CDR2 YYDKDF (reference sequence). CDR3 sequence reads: CATSRERQGAIGETQYF. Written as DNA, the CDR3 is TGTGCCACCAGCAGAGAGCGACAGGGGGCGATCGGAGAGACCCAGTACTTC.

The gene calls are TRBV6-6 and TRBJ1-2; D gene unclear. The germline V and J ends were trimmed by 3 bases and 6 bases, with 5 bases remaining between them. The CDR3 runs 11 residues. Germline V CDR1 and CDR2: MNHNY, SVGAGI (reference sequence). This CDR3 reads CASSYLDGYTF. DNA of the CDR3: TGTGCCAGCAGTTATTTGGATGGCTACACCTTC.

The CDR3 spells CASSFRAGPSWEQFF. DNA of the CDR3: TGTGCCAGCAGTTTTCGGGCGGGCCCTTCGTGGGAGCAGTTCTTC. The J gene is TRBJ2-1, the V gene TRBV27, with D maybe TRBD2 (5 bases). With 3 bases removed from V and 10 bases from J, the gap between germline ends came to 19 bases. Germline V CDR1 and CDR2: MNHEY, SMNVEV (reference sequence). This CDR3 has 15 residues.

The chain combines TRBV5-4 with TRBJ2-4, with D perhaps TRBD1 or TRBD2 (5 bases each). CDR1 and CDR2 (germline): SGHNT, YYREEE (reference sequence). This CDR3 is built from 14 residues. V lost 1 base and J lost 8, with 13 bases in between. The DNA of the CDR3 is TGTGCCAGCAGCTTGTCTGGGGGTGGATACATTCAGTACTTC. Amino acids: CASSLSGGGYIQYF.

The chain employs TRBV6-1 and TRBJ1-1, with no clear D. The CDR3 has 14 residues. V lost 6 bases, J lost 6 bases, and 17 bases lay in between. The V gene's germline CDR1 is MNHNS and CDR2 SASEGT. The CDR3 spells CASSQQFNGAEAFF. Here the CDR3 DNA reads TGTGCCAGCAGCCAACAGTTTAATGGGGCTGAAGCTTTCTTT.

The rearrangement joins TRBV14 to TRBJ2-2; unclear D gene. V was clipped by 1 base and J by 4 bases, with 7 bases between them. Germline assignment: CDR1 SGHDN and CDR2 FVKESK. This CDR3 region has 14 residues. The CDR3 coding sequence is TGTGCCAGCAGCCAAGGGGTTTTCACCGGGGAGCTGTTTTTT. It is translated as CASSQGVFTGELFF. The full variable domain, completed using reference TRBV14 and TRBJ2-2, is EAGVTQFPSHSVIEKGQTVTLRCDPISGHDNLYWYRRVMGKEIKFLLHFVKESKQDESGMPNNRFLAERTGGTYSTLKVQPAELEDSGVYFCASSQGVFTGELFFGEGSRLTVL.

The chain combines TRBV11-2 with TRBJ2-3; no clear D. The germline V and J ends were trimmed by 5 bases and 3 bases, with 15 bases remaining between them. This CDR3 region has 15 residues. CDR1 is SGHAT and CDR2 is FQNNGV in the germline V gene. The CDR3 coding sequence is TGTGCCAGCAGCGCCCAAAAAGGGCCTACAGATACGCAGTATTTT. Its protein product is CASSAQKGPTDTQYF.

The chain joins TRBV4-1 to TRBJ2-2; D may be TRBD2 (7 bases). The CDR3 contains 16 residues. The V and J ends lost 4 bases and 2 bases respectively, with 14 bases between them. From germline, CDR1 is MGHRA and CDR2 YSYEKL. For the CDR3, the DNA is TGCGCCAGCAGCCCGCCTGGGGGGGCAAACACCGGGGAGCTGTTTTTT. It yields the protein CASSPPGGANTGELFF.

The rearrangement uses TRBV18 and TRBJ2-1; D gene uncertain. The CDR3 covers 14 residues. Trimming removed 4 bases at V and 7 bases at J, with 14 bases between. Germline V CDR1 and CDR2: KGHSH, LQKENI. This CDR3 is CASSRALGENEQFF. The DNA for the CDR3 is TGTGCCAGCTCACGCGCCCTAGGAGAAAATGAGCAGTTCTTC.

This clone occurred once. The CDR3 sequence: CASSFSGGMDSPLHF. CDR3 DNA: TGCGCCAGCAGCTTCTCAGGGGGCATGGATTCACCCCTCCACTTT. The chain combines TRBV5-1 with TRBJ1-6, with 8 bases that match TRBD1. Germline V gene data show CDR1 as SGHRS and CDR2 as YFSETQ. The junction had 6 bases not matched to a gene; V was cut back by 2 bases and J by 8 bases. There are 15 residues in the CDR3.

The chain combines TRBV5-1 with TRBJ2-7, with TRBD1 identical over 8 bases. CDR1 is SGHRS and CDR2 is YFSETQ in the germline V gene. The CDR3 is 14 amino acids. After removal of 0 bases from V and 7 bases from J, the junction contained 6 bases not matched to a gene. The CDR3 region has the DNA TGCGCCAGCAGCTTGGGGACAGGGACCGGAGAGCAGTACTTC. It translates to CASSLGTGTGEQYF.

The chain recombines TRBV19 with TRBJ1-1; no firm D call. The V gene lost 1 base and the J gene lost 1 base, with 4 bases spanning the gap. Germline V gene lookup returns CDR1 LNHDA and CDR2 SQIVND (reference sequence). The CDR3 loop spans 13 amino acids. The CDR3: CASSIVRNTEAFF. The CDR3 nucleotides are TGTGCCAGTAGTATAGTCCGGAACACTGAAGCTTTCTTT.